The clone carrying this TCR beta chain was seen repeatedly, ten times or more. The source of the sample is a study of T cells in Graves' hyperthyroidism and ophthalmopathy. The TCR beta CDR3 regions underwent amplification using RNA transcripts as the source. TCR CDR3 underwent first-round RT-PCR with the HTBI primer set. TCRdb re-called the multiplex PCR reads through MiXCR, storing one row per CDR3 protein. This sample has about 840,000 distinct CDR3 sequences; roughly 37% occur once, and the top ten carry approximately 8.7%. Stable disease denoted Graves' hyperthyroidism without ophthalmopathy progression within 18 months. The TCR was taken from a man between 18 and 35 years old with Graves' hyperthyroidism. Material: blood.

Written as DNA, the CDR3 is TGTGCCAGCAACCTCGGCCGTGGTGAAAAACTGTTTTTT. Residues: CASNLGRGEKLFF. The chain carries TRBV2 and TRBJ1-4; D remains ambiguous. CDR1 SNHLY and CDR2 FYNNEI come from the germline V gene. This CDR3 has 13 amino acids. Deletions cut 7 bases from V and 7 bases from J, with 13 bases between.